This T cell receptor (beta chain) was retrieved from a study of somatic mutations in cytotoxic T cells in rheumatoid arthritis. Study as a whole: The researchers flow-sorted some T-cell populations stained with V beta antibodies and got nearly 100% purity, and these included V beta1+ cells sequenced for TCRB.

Clones were sequenced by immunoSEQ multiplex PCR, and TCRdb holds only the in-frame ones, with some missing. The repertoire holds 2,000 to 2,500 clones, with approximately 80% as singletons. The germline V gene has CDR1 MDHEN and CDR2 SYDVKM. V gave up 8 bases and J gave up 5 bases, with 16 bases separating them. The CDR3 runs 14 residues. Notes on this clone: The target antigen is unknown.

Findings and limits, study-wide: Adjustment for multiple comparisons was not applied to the slight TRBV07 underrepresentation observed in rheumatoid arthritis patients. The study found no significant difference in CD8+ T-cell clonality between rheumatoid arthritis patients and age-matched healthy controls.

What was sequenced was CD8+ T cells sorted from blood. The J gene is TRBJ1-5, the V gene TRBV28; a weak D match, TRBD1 (5 bases). This TCR was recovered from a woman in her 70s with rheumatoid arthritis. The CDR3 region is CASLGPGGDQPQHF. For the CDR3, the DNA is TGTGCCAGCCTCGGTCCCGGAGGGGATCAGCCCCAGCATTTT.